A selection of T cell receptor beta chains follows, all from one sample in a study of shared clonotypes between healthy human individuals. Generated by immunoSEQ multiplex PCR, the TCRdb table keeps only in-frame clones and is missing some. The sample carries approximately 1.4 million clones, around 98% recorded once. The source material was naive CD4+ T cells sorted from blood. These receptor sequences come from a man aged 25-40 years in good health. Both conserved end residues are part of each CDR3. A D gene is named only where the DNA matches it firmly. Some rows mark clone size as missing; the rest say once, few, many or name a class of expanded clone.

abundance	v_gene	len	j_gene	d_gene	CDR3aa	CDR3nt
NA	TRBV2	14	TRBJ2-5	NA	CASSVLSELGTQYF	TGTGCCAGCAGTGTCCTGTCGGAGTTAGGGACCCAGTACTTC
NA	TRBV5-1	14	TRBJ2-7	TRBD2	CASSWTSGSHEQYF	TGCGCCAGCAGCTGGACTAGCGGGAGTCACGAGCAGTACTTC
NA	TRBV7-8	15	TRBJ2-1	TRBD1	CASSLGTGGRDEQFF	TGTGCCAGCAGCTTAGGGACAGGGGGTCGGGATGAGCAGTTCTTC
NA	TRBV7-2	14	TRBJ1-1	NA	CASSLGAANTEAFF	TGTGCCAGCAGCTTAGGGGCGGCTAACACTGAAGCTTTCTTT
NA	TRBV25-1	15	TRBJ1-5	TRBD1	CASSELGQGNQPQHF	TGTGCCAGCAGTGAATTGGGACAGGGGAATCAGCCCCAGCATTTT
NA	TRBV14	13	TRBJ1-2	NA	CASSQSRASGYTF	TGTGCCAGCAGCCAAAGTAGAGCTAGTGGCTACACCTTC
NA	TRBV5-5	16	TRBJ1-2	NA	CASTREASLFDYGYTF	TGTGCCAGCACGCGAGAGGCCTCTCTATTTGACTATGGCTACACCTTC
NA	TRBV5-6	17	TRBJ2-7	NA	CASSLLVQWSGMGEQYF	TGTGCCAGCAGCTTGTTGGTGCAATGGAGCGGCATGGGCGAGCAGTACTTC
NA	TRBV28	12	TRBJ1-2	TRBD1	CASSRQGSSYTF	TGTGCCAGCAGCCGACAGGGTTCAAGCTACACCTTC
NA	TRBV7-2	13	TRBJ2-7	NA	CASAGQTIHEQYF	TGTGCCAGCGCGGGACAGACCATTCACGAGCAGTACTTC
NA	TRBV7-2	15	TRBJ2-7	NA	CASSLLAVTSYEQYF	TGTGCCAGCAGCCTCTTGGCGGTCACCTCCTACGAGCAGTACTTC
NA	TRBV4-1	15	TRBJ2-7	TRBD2	CASSRTSGSSYEQYF	TGCGCCAGCAGCCGGACTAGCGGGAGTAGTTACGAGCAGTACTTC
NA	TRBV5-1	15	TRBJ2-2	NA	CASSPGAVYTGELFF	TGCGCCAGCAGCCCGGGGGCCGTCTACACCGGGGAGCTGTTTTTT
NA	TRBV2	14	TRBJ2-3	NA	CASSEDSRTDTQYF	TGTGCCAGCAGTGAGGACAGCCGCACAGATACGCAGTATTTT
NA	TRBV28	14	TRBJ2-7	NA	CASSFRAASYEQYF	TGTGCCAGCAGTTTCCGGGCGGCCTCCTACGAGCAGTACTTC
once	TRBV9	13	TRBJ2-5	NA	CASSVGPPGTQYF	TGTGCCAGCAGCGTGGGACCGCCGGGGACCCAGTACTTC
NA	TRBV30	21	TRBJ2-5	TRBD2	CAWSRQTQPGGLAGNQETQYF	TGTGCCTGGAGCCGGCAGACACAACCGGGGGGACTAGCGGGGAACCAAGAGACCCAGTACTTC
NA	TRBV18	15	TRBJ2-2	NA	CASSPPRAATGELFF	TGTGCCAGCTCACCACCCCGGGCCGCCACCGGGGAGCTGTTTTTT
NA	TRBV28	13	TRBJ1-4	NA	CASSLDPLEKLFF	TGTGCCAGCAGTTTAGACCCACTTGAAAAACTGTTTTTT
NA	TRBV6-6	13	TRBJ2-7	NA	CASSSVNSYEQYF	TGTGCCAGCAGTAGCGTTAACTCCTACGAGCAGTACTTC
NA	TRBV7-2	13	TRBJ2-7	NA	CASSPPVTYEQYF	TGTGCCAGCAGCCCCCCCGTAACCTACGAGCAGTACTTC
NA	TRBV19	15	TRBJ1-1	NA	CASSIEGVPNTEAFF	TGTGCCAGTAGTATAGAGGGGGTCCCAAACACTGAAGCTTTCTTT
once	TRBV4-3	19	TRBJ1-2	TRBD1	CASSQDSRPGGKGNYGYTF	TGCGCCAGCAGCCAAGATTCCCGGCCAGGGGGAAAGGGTAACTATGGCTACACCTTC
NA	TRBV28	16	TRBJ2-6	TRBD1	CASMTGGFRGANVLTF	TGTGCCAGCATGACAGGGGGATTCCGTGGGGCCAACGTCCTGACTTTC
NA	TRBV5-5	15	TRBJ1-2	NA	CASSLRGSLNYGYTF	TGTGCCAGCAGCCTGCGGGGGTCTCTCAACTATGGCTACACCTTC
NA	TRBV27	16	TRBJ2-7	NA	CASKPTPSGLHYEQYF	TGTGCCAGCAAGCCCACACCCTCGGGACTCCACTACGAGCAGTACTTC
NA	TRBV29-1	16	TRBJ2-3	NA	CSVDRTLSRAADTQYF	TGCAGCGTTGATCGGACTCTGAGCCGGGCGGCAGATACGCAGTATTTT
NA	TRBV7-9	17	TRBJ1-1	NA	CASSLAQALIMNTEAFF	TGTGCCAGCAGCTTAGCCCAGGCCCTGATCATGAACACTGAAGCTTTCTTT
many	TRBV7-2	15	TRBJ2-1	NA	CASSLGLGPYNEQFF	TGTGCCAGCAGCTTAGGACTTGGCCCATACAATGAGCAGTTCTTC
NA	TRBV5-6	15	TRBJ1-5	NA	CASSHRPDWGQPQHF	TGTGCCAGCAGCCACCGCCCGGACTGGGGTCAGCCCCAGCATTTT
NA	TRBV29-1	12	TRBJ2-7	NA	CSVYTDRPEQYF	TGCAGCGTCTATACTGACAGACCCGAGCAGTACTTC
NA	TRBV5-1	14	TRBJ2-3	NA	CASSSRTSTDTQYF	TGCGCCAGCAGCTCACGGACCAGCACAGATACGCAGTATTTT
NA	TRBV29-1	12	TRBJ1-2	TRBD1	CSALKGARGYTF	TGCAGCGCTCTTAAGGGGGCGCGTGGCTACACCTTC
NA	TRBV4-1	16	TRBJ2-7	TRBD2	CASSQLGLATFYEQYF	TGCGCCAGCAGCCAACTGGGACTAGCGACCTTCTACGAGCAGTACTTC
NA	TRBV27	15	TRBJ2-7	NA	CASSLRRGASYEQYF	TGTGCCAGCAGCCTCCGACGGGGGGCCTCCTACGAGCAGTACTTC
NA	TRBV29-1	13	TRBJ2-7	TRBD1	CSPWTGRGNEQYF	TGCAGCCCTTGGACAGGCAGAGGGAACGAGCAGTACTTC
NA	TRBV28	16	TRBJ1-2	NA	CASSLWMGGSVYGYTF	TGTGCCAGCAGTTTATGGATGGGGGGAAGCGTTTATGGCTACACCTTC
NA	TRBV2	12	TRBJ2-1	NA	CASSGRQNEQFF	TGTGCCAGCAGTGGTAGGCAAAATGAGCAGTTCTTC
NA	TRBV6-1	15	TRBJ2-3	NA	CASSFPTGHTDTQYF	TGTGCCAGCAGTTTCCCCACAGGTCACACAGATACGCAGTATTTT
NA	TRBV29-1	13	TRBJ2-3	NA	CSVDGGLGDTQYF	TGCAGCGTTGATGGGGGGCTGGGAGATACGCAGTATTTT
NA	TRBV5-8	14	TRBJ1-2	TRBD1	CASSLAQGAYGYTF	TGTGCCAGCAGCTTGGCGCAGGGGGCATATGGCTACACCTTC
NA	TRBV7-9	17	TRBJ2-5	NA	CASSHPRGGGPQETQYF	TGTGCCAGCAGCCACCCTCGGGGCGGGGGCCCCCAAGAGACCCAGTACTTC
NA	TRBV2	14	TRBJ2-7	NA	CASSELRGSYEQYF	TGTGCCAGCAGTGAATTGCGGGGCTCCTACGAGCAGTACTTC
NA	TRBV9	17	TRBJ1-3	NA	CASSVVGHPTTGNTIYF	TGTGCCAGCAGCGTAGTTGGACACCCTACGACCGGAAACACCATATATTTT
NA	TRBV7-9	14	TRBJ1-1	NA	CASSKGHRLAEAFF	TGTGCCAGCAGCAAAGGACACCGGCTAGCTGAAGCTTTCTTT
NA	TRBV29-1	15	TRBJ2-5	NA	CSVEELRSTRETQYF	TGCAGCGTTGAAGAGCTTCGATCAACTCGGGAGACCCAGTACTTC
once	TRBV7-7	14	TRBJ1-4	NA	CASSLGTTNEKLFF	TGTGCCAGCAGCTTGGGGACTACTAATGAAAAACTGTTTTTT
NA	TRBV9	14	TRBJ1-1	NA	CASSPRGIITEAFF	TGTGCCAGCAGCCCGAGGGGTATTATCACTGAAGCTTTCTTT